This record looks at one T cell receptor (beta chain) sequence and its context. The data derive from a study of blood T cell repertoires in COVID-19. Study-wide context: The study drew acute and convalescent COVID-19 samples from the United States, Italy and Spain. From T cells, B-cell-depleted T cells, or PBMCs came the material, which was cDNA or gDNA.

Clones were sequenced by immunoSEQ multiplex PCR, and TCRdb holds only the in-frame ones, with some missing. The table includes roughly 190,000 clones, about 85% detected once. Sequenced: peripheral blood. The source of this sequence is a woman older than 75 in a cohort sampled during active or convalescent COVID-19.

CDR3 coding DNA: TGTGCCAGCAGTTGGAGCGGGGGGGCCGTGGAGACCCAGTACTTC. Translating it yields CASSWSGGAVETQYF. The genes are TRBV6-2 or TRBV6-3 and TRBJ2-5; 10 bases fit TRBD2. Germline V CDR1 and CDR2: MNHEY, SVGEGT. Trimming at V came to 4 bases and at J to 5 bases, leaving 7 bases not matched to a gene. This CDR3 region has 15 residues.